This TCR beta chain is drawn from a study of control samples from healthy donors and cancer patients. The repertoire was sequenced with immunoSEQ multiplex PCR; TCRdb's copy has only in-frame clones and lacks some. The sample includes just under 60,000 clones, under 95% of them seen just once. The CDR3 sequence is 13 residues long. V was pared by 7 bases and J by 6 bases, with 8 bases of the junction left unmatched. This chain links TRBV12-3 or TRBV12-4 with TRBJ1-2, with TRBD1 matching over 7 bases. The receptor was isolated from a man between 40 and 49 years old with colorectal cancer. The sequencing input was PBMCs. The CDR3 DNA is TGTGCCAGCACCCCGTACAGGGGCCATGGCTACACCTTC. It yields the protein CASTPYRGHGYTF.